Here is one T cell receptor (beta chain) with its context. Its specificity is not known. Through a sample-barcoded 5' primer and a J-beta primer mix, a second PCR was run for roughly 7 to 12 cycles. TCRdb re-called the 5' RACE reads through MiXCR, storing one row per CDR3 protein. The table has about 1,500,000 distinct CDR3 sequences, approximately 42% seen once. This specimen comes from a study of blood T cells in healthy people across ages. Study-wide results and limits: Strong correlation existed between TCR beta diversity and naive T cell percentage. Changes seen in expanded clonotypes were possibly confounded by donor CMV status left unknown.

This CDR3 region has 14 residues. Between the trimmed V and J ends, which lost 5 bases and 9 bases, there was a span of 18 bases. Per the germline V gene, CDR1 is MDHEN and CDR2 is SYDVKM. The chain has TRBV28 and TRBJ2-3, with D perhaps being TRBD1 or TRBD2 (5 bases each). Input material: blood. This TCR was sampled from a woman younger than 35 in good health. The CDR3 here is CASSPGPGIKTQYF. CDR3 in DNA: TGTGCCAGCAGTCCGGGACCAGGCATCAAGACGCAGTATTTT. Supplemented by reference TRBV28 and TRBJ2-3, the full variable domain reads DVKVTQSSRYLVKRTGEKVFLECVQDMDHENMFWYRQDPGLGLRLIYFSYDVKMKEKGDIPEGYSVSREKKERFSLILESASTNQTSMYLCASSPGPGIKTQYFGPGTRLTVL.